This note documents a single T cell receptor (beta chain) sequence. No cognate antigen has been identified for it. Base-call qualities are not available, and no considerably larger clone is one nucleotide away. In Seattle, one collaborating source enrolled patients while the infection was active and tracked those patients longitudinally over the course of disease. Whole blood was collected in K2EDTA tubes by collaborating institutions according to the institutions' own protocols. For TCRbeta analysis, collaborator samples were shipped as frozen whole blood, as isolated PBMCs, or as DNA extracted from either sample type. V was cut back by 5 bases and J by 4 bases, leaving a gap of 10 bases between them. The germline V gene (reference sequence) provides CDR1 LNHDA and CDR2 SQIVND. CDR3 length: 13 amino acids, cysteine to phenylalanine. The read is trimmed to its CDR3 DNA, 39 bases read in frame from base 1.

The immunoSEQ Assay, a bias-controlled multiplex PCR, was used to amplify TCRbeta CDR3 regions from genomic DNA. The study's processing was this. Nucleated cell counts per sample were estimated from amplification of reference gene primers within the assay. To quantify the absolute abundance of each unique TCRbeta CDR3 rearrangement, sequence reads were collapsed and filtered. For each sample, productive Simpson clonality was calculated as the square root of Simpson's diversity index across productive rearrangements. TCRdb stores this immuneACCESS table with in-frame sequences only. Part of the clones is absent; in the studies checked, under half of the shortfall reflects unresolved V genes, and no reason is known for the rest. V and J calls and clone size are those listed in that table; D and trimming were worked out from the DNA. Counted in this sample were hundreds of thousands of clones; 85% to 90% of them appeared once. Around 0.9% of the sample lies in the top ten.

This specimen belongs to a study of blood T cell repertoires in COVID-19 (dated by TCRdb to 2018 to 2020). Regarding the study in general: Samples from collaborators originated in the United States, Italy and Spain and spanned both the acute and convalescent phases of COVID-19. Deeply sampled blood TCRbeta repertoires from subjects exposed to, actively infected with, or recovered from COVID-19 were included in the dataset. Where HLA class I and class II types were available, the types were taken from metadata supplied by the sample provider, not from assay-based typing. Nearly every sample came with metadata listing a de-identified subject ID, COVID-19 status, age in years and sex. The material from the prospective study consisted of cDNA or gDNA derived from T cells, B-cell-depleted T cells, or PBMCs. The repertoires were released in a freely available public database intended as a resource for research on the immune response to SARS-CoV-2. Samples were obtained from the ongoing ImmuneRACE study (first 160 participants) and from 950 to 1,500 subjects provided by 6 global collaborators. Broad study findings and their caveats: Clinical and demographic metadata were provided uncurated, with the amount varying by source and participant.

This chain joins TRBV19 to TRBJ2-3; no D gene call is confident. The sample comprised peripheral blood. This clonotype originated in a young man with COVID-19, enrolled during active disease. The CDR3 amino acid sequence is: CASSATLPDTQYF. The bases read TGTGCCAGTAGTGCTACACTACCAGATACGCAGTATTTT.